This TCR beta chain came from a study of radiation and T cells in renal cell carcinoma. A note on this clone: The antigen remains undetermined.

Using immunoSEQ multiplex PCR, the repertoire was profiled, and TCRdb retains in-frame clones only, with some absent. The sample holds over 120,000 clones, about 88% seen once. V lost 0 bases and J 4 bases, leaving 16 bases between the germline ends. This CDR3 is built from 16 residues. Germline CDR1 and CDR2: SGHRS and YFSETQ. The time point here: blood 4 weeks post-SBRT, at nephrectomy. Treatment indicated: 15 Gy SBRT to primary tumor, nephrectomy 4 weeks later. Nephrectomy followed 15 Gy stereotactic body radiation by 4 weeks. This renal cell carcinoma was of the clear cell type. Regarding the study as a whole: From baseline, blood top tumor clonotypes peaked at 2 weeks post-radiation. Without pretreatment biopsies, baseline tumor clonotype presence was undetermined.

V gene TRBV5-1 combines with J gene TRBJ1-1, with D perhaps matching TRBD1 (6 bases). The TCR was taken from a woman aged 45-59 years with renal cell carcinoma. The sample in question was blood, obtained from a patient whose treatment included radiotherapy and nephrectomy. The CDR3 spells CASSLGAPGQATEAFF. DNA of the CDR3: TGCGCCAGCAGCTTGGGGGCTCCGGGACAAGCCACTGAAGCTTTCTTT.